A selection of T cell receptor beta chains follows, all from one sample in a study of beta chain features in type 1 diabetes. The method was immunoSEQ multiplex PCR; TCRdb's version includes in-frame clones alone and lacks a portion of them. Here the sample spans about 240,000 clones, roughly 14% being singletons. The sample taken for sequencing was naive CD4+ T cells from blood. These receptors were taken from a man aged 30 to 39 with type 1 diabetes. Both conserved end residues are part of each CDR3. A D gene is named only where the DNA matches it firmly. Where a row states a size, it is once, few, many or the class of an expanded clone; other rows omit it.

j_gene | d_gene | abundance | v_gene | CDR3nt | CDR3aa
TRBJ2-3 | - | - | TRBV12-5 | TGTGCTAGTGGTTCCGCTTCCCGGAGGGCCTGGGGCACAGATACGCAGTATTTT | CASGSASRRAWGTDTQYF
TRBJ2-6 | TRBD1 | - | TRBV5-4 | TGTGCCAGCAGCTCGACAGGGACTGGGGCCAACGTCCTGACTTTC | CASSSTGTGANVLTF
TRBJ2-5 | TRBD2 | few | TRBV10-3 | TGTGCCATCAGTTCGGGACTAGCGGAGGCAGAGACCCAGTACTTC | CAISSGLAEAETQYF
TRBJ2-1 | - | few | TRBV1 | TGCACCAGCAGCCAAGGGCTAGCCCGGGATGAGCAGTTCTTC | CTSSQGLARDEQFF
TRBJ2-2 | - | - | TRBV5-4 | TGTGCCAGCAGCTCACAGGGCTCGAACACCGGGGAGCTGTTTTTT | CASSSQGSNTGELFF
TRBJ1-1 | TRBD1 | few | TRBV5-1 | TGCGCCAGCAGCCAATTCCCGGACAGGGCGAACACTGAAGCTTTCTTT | CASSQFPDRANTEAFF
TRBJ2-3 | TRBD2 | - | TRBV28 | TGTGCCAGCAGTTCCCCGGGACTAGCGGACTCAGATACGCAGTATTTT | CASSSPGLADSDTQYF
TRBJ2-7 | TRBD2 | - | TRBV29-1 | TGCAGCGCACGGTCCGGGACTAGCGGGAGAGTTGGGCTCGAGCAGTACTTC | CSARSGTSGRVGLEQYF
TRBJ1-1 | - | - | TRBV7-9 | TGTGCCAGCAGCTTACTAGGGGGAACTGAAGCTTTCTTT | CASSLLGGTEAFF
TRBJ2-3 | - | - | TRBV7-8 | TGTGCCAGCAGCTTAATCGCGGGCCCCCAGTATTTT | CASSLIAGPQYF
TRBJ2-5 | TRBD1 | - | TRBV15 | TGTGCCACCAGCAGAGAGGGACAGGGTGAGGAGACCCAGTACTTC | CATSREGQGEETQYF
TRBJ1-5 | TRBD1 | few | TRBV19 | TGTGCCAGTAGCCTCTTACCCGGGACAGGAAGCAATCAGCCCCAGCATTTT | CASSLLPGTGSNQPQHF
TRBJ2-2 | TRBD1 | - | TRBV2 | TGTGCCAGCCAGGGACAGGGGCGGAACACCGGGGAGCTGTTTTTT | CASQGQGRNTGELFF
TRBJ2-2 | - | - | TRBV27 | TGTGCCAGCAGTCCACAGGGCCGCGCGAACACCGGGGAGCTGTTTTTT | CASSPQGRANTGELFF
TRBJ2-3 | - | - | TRBV5-1 | TGCGCCAGCAGCTTAAGCGGATTCACAGATACGCAGTATTTT | CASSLSGFTDTQYF
TRBJ2-7 | - | - | TRBV30 | TGTGCCTGGAGTGTACCGGGGGTCTACGAGCAGTACTTC | CAWSVPGVYEQYF
TRBJ2-5 | TRBD1 | - | TRBV15 | TGTGCCACCAGCGGACAGGGAGCGGGCGAGACCCAGTACTTC | CATSGQGAGETQYF
TRBJ2-5 | - | - | TRBV5-6 | TGTGCCAGCAGCGTAAGGACTGGGGGGATAAAAGAGACCCAGTACTTC | CASSVRTGGIKETQYF
TRBJ1-4 | - | few | TRBV25-1 | TGTGCCAGCAGTGATTCGGCAGGGGCTGAAAAACTGTTTTTT | CASSDSAGAEKLFF
TRBJ2-2 | TRBD2 | few | TRBV7-2 | TGTGCCAGCAGCCGCCCCCTAGCGGGCCTGGGGGAGCTGTTTTTT | CASSRPLAGLGELFF
TRBJ1-2 | - | - | TRBV5-4 | TGTGCCAGCAGCTTGGCGGGTAACTATGGCTACACCTTC | CASSLAGNYGYTF
TRBJ2-2 | TRBD2 | few | TRBV5-1 | TGCGCCAGCAGCTTGTCAGCGGGGGGGTCCGGCGGGGAGCTGTTTTTT | CASSLSAGGSGGELFF
TRBJ2-6 | TRBD1 | few | TRBV5-1 | TGCGCCAGCAGCACGGGACAGGGTAACGCTGGGGCCAACGTCCTGACTTTC | CASSTGQGNAGANVLTF
TRBJ2-1 | TRBD2 | - | TRBV5-6 | TGTGCCAGCAGCGGTACTAGCGTAATACCAAACAATGAGCAGTTCTTC | CASSGTSVIPNNEQFF
TRBJ2-1 | TRBD2 | few | TRBV5-1 | TGCGCCAGCAGCTTCGAGACTAGCGGGGGGTCCTTGTTCGCTGAGCAGTTCTTC | CASSFETSGGSLFAEQFF
TRBJ2-1 | TRBD2 | few | TRBV5-1 | TGCGCCAGCAGCCCGGGGACTAGCGGACCTAACAATGAGCAGTTCTTC | CASSPGTSGPNNEQFF
TRBJ1-1 | TRBD1 | few | TRBV6-5 | TGTGCCAGCAGTAGGACAGGGGGGAAAACTGAAGCTTTCTTT | CASSRTGGKTEAFF
TRBJ1-1 | - | - | TRBV7-2 | TGTGCCAGCAGCCCCCTTACAGGGAGCACTGAAGCTTTCTTT | CASSPLTGSTEAFF
TRBJ1-1 | TRBD1 | - | TRBV10-3 | TGTGCCACCGGACAGGCGAACACTGAAGCTTTCTTT | CATGQANTEAFF
TRBJ2-2 | - | - | TRBV7-9 | TGTGCCAGCAGCTCCGGTTGGTGGGGGCGAAGTACCGGGGAGCTGTTTTTT | CASSSGWWGRSTGELFF
TRBJ1-5 | - | - | TRBV6-6 | TGTGCCAGCAGTCCCCCCGGCAGGGGTGGCAATCAGCCCCAGCATTTT | CASSPPGRGGNQPQHF
TRBJ1-3 | - | few | TRBV19 | TGTGCCAGTAGTAGCGGAGAGAACACCATATATTTT | CASSSGENTIYF
TRBJ1-2 | - | few | TRBV7-2 | TGTGCCAGCAGCCGGGAACCAAACTATGGCTACACCTTC | CASSREPNYGYTF
TRBJ1-1 | TRBD1 | - | TRBV29-1 | TGCAGCGGCCAGGGACAGTTTAACACTGAAGCTTTCTTT | CSGQGQFNTEAFF
TRBJ2-2 | - | few | TRBV5-6 | TGTGCCAGCAGCCAGGTCCCCGGGGAGCTGTTTTTT | CASSQVPGELFF
TRBJ2-3 | TRBD1 | - | TRBV15 | TGTGCCACCAGCAGAGCGACAGGGGGGAGCACAGATACGCAGTATTTT | CATSRATGGSTDTQYF
TRBJ2-7 | TRBD1 | few | TRBV2 | TGTGCCAGCAGTGTCCGGGACAGGGTAACCCACGAGCAGTACTTC | CASSVRDRVTHEQYF
TRBJ2-1 | TRBD1 | few | TRBV6-5 | TGTGCCAGCAGGCGTCCGGGACAGGGAAACAATGAGCAGTTCTTC | CASRRPGQGNNEQFF
TRBJ2-5 | TRBD2 | - | TRBV18 | TGTGCCAGCTCACCTAGCGGGGGTCCGCAAGAGACCCAGTACTTC | CASSPSGGPQETQYF
TRBJ1-5 | - | - | TRBV5-1 | TGCGCCAGCAGTCCGATCGTAGGGGATCAGCCCCAGCATTTT | CASSPIVGDQPQHF
TRBJ1-6 | TRBD1 | few | TRBV9 | TGTGCCAGCAGCGGGGAAACAGGGGTCTCTTCACCCCTCCACTTT | CASSGETGVSSPLHF